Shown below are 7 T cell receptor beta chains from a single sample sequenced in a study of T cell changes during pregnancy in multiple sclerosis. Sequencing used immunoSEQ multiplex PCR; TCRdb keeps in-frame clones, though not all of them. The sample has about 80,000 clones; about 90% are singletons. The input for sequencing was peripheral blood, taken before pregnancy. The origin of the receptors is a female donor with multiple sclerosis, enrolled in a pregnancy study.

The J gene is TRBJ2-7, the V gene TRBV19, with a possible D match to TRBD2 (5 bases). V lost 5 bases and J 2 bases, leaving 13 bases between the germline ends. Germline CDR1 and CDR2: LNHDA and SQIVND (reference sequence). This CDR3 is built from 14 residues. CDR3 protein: CASSPDMRAYEQYF. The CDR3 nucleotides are TGTGCCAGTAGTCCCGACATGAGGGCCTACGAGCAGTACTTC.

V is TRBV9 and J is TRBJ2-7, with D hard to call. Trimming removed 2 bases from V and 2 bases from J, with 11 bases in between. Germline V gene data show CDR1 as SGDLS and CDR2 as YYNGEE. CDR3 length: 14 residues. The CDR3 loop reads CASSVLQDTYEQYF. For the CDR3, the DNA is TGTGCCAGCAGCGTGCTCCAGGATACCTACGAGCAGTACTTC. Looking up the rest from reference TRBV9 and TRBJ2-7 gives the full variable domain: DSGVTQTPKHLITATGQRVTLRCSPRSGDLSVYWYQQSLDQGLQFLIQYYNGEERAKGNILERFSAQQFPDLHSELNLSSLELGDSALYFCASSVLQDTYEQYFGPGTRLTVT.

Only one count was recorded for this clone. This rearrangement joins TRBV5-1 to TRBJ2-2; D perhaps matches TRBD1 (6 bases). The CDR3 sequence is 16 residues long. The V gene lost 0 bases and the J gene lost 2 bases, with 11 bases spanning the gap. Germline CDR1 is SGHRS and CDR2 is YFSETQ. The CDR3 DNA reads TGCGCCAGCAGCTTGGGCAACAGGGCCAACACCGGGGAGCTGTTTTTT. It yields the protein CASSLGNRANTGELFF.

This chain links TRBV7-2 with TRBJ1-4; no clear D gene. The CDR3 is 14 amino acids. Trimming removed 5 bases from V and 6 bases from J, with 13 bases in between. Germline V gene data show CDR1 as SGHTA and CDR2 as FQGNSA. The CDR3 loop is CASSPNPVDEKLFF. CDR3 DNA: TGTGCCAGCAGCCCTAACCCCGTAGATGAAAAACTGTTTTTT.

In DNA, the CDR3 is TGTGCCAGCAGTGAAGGACTTTCGGACTACTACGAGCAGTACTTC. Translated: CASSEGLSDYYEQYF. The chain is built from TRBV6-1 and TRBJ2-7; TRBD2 might be the D (6 bases). The V and J ends lost 1 base and 3 bases respectively, with 13 bases between them. CDR1 is MNHNS, CDR2 SASEGT, per germline. This CDR3 has 15 amino acids.

In DNA, the CDR3 is TGCGCCAGCAGGAGGGTCGATTCAGAGACCCAGTACTTC. This sequence encodes CASRRVDSETQYF. The chain employs TRBV5-1 and TRBJ2-5, with D maybe TRBD2 (5 bases). Trimming cost V 5 bases and J 4 bases, with 12 bases left between them. Germline V CDR1 and CDR2: SGHRS, YFSETQ. The CDR3 sequence is 13 residues long.

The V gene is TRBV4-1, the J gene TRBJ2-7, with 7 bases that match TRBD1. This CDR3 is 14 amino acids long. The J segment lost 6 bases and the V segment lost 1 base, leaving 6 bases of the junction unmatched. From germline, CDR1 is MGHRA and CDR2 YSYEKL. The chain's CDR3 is CASSQGGSGGEQYF. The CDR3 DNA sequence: TGCGCCAGCAGCCAAGGGGGGTCAGGGGGCGAGCAGTACTTC.